What follows are 24 T cell receptor beta chains derived from one specimen sequenced in a study of control samples from healthy donors and cancer patients. Method: immunoSEQ multiplex PCR; TCRdb's copy keeps in-frame clones and lacks some. Counted here are 250,000 to 300,000 clones, around 79% occurring once; the ten biggest clones make up about 14%. The sequencing sample was made of PBMCs. The receptors here all came from a woman in her sixties with lung cancer.

The V call is TRBV24-1, the J call TRBJ2-7, with D perhaps being TRBD1 or TRBD2 (5 bases each). V was shortened by 8 bases and J by 6 bases, with 22 bases between the two germline ends. This CDR3 has 15 residues. CDR1 is KGHDR, CDR2 SFDVKD, per germline. CDR3 DNA: TGTGCCACCATTCTCCCCGTCGGGGCTTACCCCGAGCAGTACTTC. Protein sequence: CATILPVGAYPEQYF.

This rearrangement joins TRBV5-8 to TRBJ1-4, with 7 bases matching TRBD1. Losses at the gene ends were 0 bases for V and 8 bases for J; bases not matched to a gene: 10. Looked up from germline, CDR1 is SGHTS and CDR2 is YDEGEE. The CDR3 length is 16 residues. The DNA of the CDR3 is TGTGCCAGCAGCTTGGGACAGGGCGGGATAAGAGAAAAACTGTTTTTT. Protein: CASSLGQGGIREKLFF.

The chain uses TRBV3-1 (or the pseudogene TRBV3-2) and TRBJ1-2, with TRBD1 as a possible D gene (5 bases). There are 13 residues in the CDR3. With 4 bases removed from V and 3 bases from J, the gap between germline ends came to 9 bases. The germline CDR1 and CDR2 sequences are LGHDT and YNNKEL (reference sequence). The CDR3 sequence: CASSPRGDYGYTF. CDR3 in DNA: TGTGCCAGCAGCCCCCGGGGGGACTATGGCTACACCTTC.

The gene calls are TRBV5-1 and TRBJ2-2; no firm D call. The germline V gene has CDR1 SGHRS and CDR2 YFSETQ. The CDR3 is made up of 12 amino acids. Trimming shortened V by 4 bases and J by 2 bases, and 3 bases separated the two germline ends. The CDR3 loop reads CASSDNTGELFF. The CDR3 region has the DNA TGCGCCAGCAGCGACAACACCGGGGAGCTGTTTTTT.

The chain couples TRBV19 to TRBJ2-5; perhaps TRBD2 as D (6 bases). Germline assignment: CDR1 LNHDA and CDR2 SQIVND (reference sequence). CDR3 size: 12 residues. Trimming left V 10 bases short and J 5 bases short, with 14 bases between. CDR3 amino acids: CATRDFAETQYF. CDR3 nucleotides: TGTGCCACCCGGGACTTTGCGGAGACCCAGTACTTC.

This chain uses TRBV10-1 with TRBJ2-3, with 10 bases aligning to TRBD2. This CDR3 spans 15 amino acids. Germline CDR1 reads WNHNN; CDR2 reads SYGVQD (reference sequence). After removal of 4 bases from V and 1 base from J, the junction contained 2 bases not matched to a gene. The DNA of the CDR3 is TGCGCCAGCAGTGGGCTAGCGGGAGGCACAGATACGCAGTATTTT. This translates into CASSGLAGGTDTQYF.

The chain uses TRBV19 and TRBJ2-3; D is perhaps TRBD2 (6 bases). This CDR3 contains 15 residues. Germline lookup yields CDR1 LNHDA and CDR2 SQIVND (reference sequence). V was clipped by 7 bases and J by 1 base, with 15 bases between them. CDR3 sequence (DNA): TGTGCCAGTACGGGGTGGCGGGGACGCACAGATACGCAGTATTTT. This translates into CASTGWRGRTDTQYF. The full variable domain, its missing parts supplied by reference TRBV19 and TRBJ2-3, is DGGITQSPKYLFRKEGQNVTLSCEQNLNHDAMYWYRQDPGQGLRLIYYSQIVNDFQKGDIAEGYSVSREKKESFPLTVTSAQKNPTAFYLCASTGWRGRTDTQYFGPGTRLTVL.

V is TRBV5-1 and J is TRBJ2-7; TRBD2 is a possible D gene (6 bases). From germline, CDR1 is SGHRS and CDR2 YFSETQ. The CDR3 sequence is 12 residues long. V gave up 0 bases and J gave up 12 bases, with 13 bases separating them. CDR3 bases: TGCGCCAGCAGCTTGGAGGGCGGGATTCCGTACTTC. Protein: CASSLEGGIPYF.

This clone appeared once. V gene TRBV7-2 combines with J gene TRBJ2-1; possible D gene TRBD2, 5 bases. The CDR3 covers 15 residues. Germline V CDR1 and CDR2: SGHTA, FQGNSA. V lost 3 bases to trimming and J lost 3 bases, with 12 bases between them. The CDR3 DNA sequence: TGTGCCAGCAGCTTCCGGGGTTTGGTCTACAATGAGCAGTTCTTC. This encodes CASSFRGLVYNEQFF.

This clone was found a few times. The rearrangement uses TRBV4-1 and TRBJ1-5, with a tentative D call TRBD1 (6 bases). CDR1 and CDR2 from the germline V gene are MGHRA and YSYEKL. V lost 0 bases to trimming and J lost 7 bases, with 13 bases between them. The CDR3 runs 15 residues. In DNA, the CDR3 is TGCGCCAGCAGCCAAGAGAGGGGGGCTTGGCAGCCCCAGCATTTT. This gives the protein CASSQERGAWQPQHF.

Details on this clone: In the same sample, other DNA sequences code for this CDR3. The rearrangement joins TRBV7-9 to TRBJ2-7, with 7 positions matching TRBD1. Germline V gene sequence: CDR1 SEHNR, CDR2 FQNEAQ (reference sequence). The length of the CDR3 is 14 residues. After removal of 4 bases from V and 2 bases from J, the junction contained 5 bases not matched to a gene. The chain's CDR3 is CASSSRDRTYEQYF. In DNA form, the CDR3 reads TGTGCCAGCAGCTCAAGGGACAGAACCTACGAGCAGTACTTC.

The chain joins TRBV19 to TRBJ1-5; D is unclear. Trimming removed 1 base from V and 0 bases from J, with 7 bases in between. This CDR3 contains 15 residues. Germline V gene sequence: CDR1 LNHDA, CDR2 SQIVND (reference sequence). CDR3 loop: CASSIGPYSNQPQHF. The CDR3, as DNA: TGTGCCAGTAGTATAGGGCCATATAGCAATCAGCCCCAGCATTTT.

The CDR3 bases are TGTGCCAGCTCACCCGGGACAGACCAAGAGACCCAGTACTTC. As protein: CASSPGTDQETQYF. The chain recombines TRBV18 with TRBJ2-5; 7 nucleotides match TRBD1. This CDR3 has 14 amino acids. Germline trimming cut 3 bases from V and 0 bases from J; bases unmatched to any gene: 1. From germline, CDR1 is KGHSH and CDR2 LQKENI.

The V call is TRBV6-6, the J call TRBJ1-5, with 9 positions matching TRBD1. J was trimmed by 7 bases and V by 7 bases; bases with no gene match: 5. The CDR3 is 13 residues long. Germline values: CDR1 MNHNY, CDR2 SVGAGI (reference sequence). The chain's CDR3 is CASTRQGGQPQHF. Here the CDR3 DNA reads TGTGCCAGCACTCGACAGGGGGGACAGCCCCAGCATTTT.

The chain is built from TRBV5-6 and TRBJ2-5; the match to TRBD2 covers 7 bases. This CDR3 contains 15 residues. Trimming took 0 bases from V and 5 from J; bases not matched to a gene: 7. CDR1 SGHDT and CDR2 YYEEEE come from the germline V gene. This CDR3 reads CASSLVASGRETQYF. CDR3 bases: TGTGCCAGCAGCTTGGTTGCTAGCGGCAGGGAGACCCAGTACTTC.

The V and J genes are TRBV12-5 and TRBJ2-5; perhaps TRBD1 as D (5 bases). The V gene's germline CDR1 is LGHNT and CDR2 FRNRAP. Trimming removed 1 base from V and 3 bases from J, with 12 bases in between. CDR3 size: 15 residues. CDR3 bases: TGTGCTAGTGGTTTGGGCAGGTTAGGGGAAGAGACCCAGTACTTC. Its translation: CASGLGRLGEETQYF.

The chain employs TRBV29-1 and TRBJ1-2; TRBD1 might be the D (5 bases). The germline V gene has CDR1 SQVTM and CDR2 ANQGSEA. The germline V and J ends were trimmed by 3 bases and 3 bases, with 8 bases remaining between them. The CDR3 spans 12 residues. Here the CDR3 reads CSVDRRDYGYTF. CDR3 sequence (DNA): TGCAGCGTTGATCGCAGGGACTATGGCTACACCTTC.

The V and J genes are TRBV30 and TRBJ2-6; 7 bases fit TRBD2. Trimming at V came to 4 bases and at J to 0 bases, leaving 6 bases not matched to a gene. The CDR3 runs 16 residues. The germline gives CDR1 GTSNPN, CDR2 SVGIG (reference sequence). The CDR3 loop is CAWTGGGSSGANVLTF. The CDR3 DNA reads as TGTGCCTGGACGGGCGGGGGAAGCTCTGGGGCCAACGTCCTGACTTTC.

V and J are TRBV10-1 and TRBJ1-2, with 8 bases lining up with TRBD1. V shed 5 bases, J shed 3 bases, and the junction held 2 bases outside the gene matches. Germline V lookup: CDR1 WNHNN, CDR2 SYGVQD (reference sequence). This CDR3 spans 13 amino acids. CDR3 residues: CASSQGQDYGYTF. CDR3 nucleotide sequence: TGCGCCAGCAGTCAGGGACAGGACTATGGCTACACCTTC.

This clone was seen once. CDR3 in amino acids: CASSGDVYSYEQYF. In nucleotides, the CDR3 is TGTGCCAGCAGCGGTGATGTGTACTCCTACGAGCAGTACTTC. The V call is TRBV6-5, the J call TRBJ2-7; unclear D gene. With 6 bases removed from V and 0 bases from J, the gap between germline ends came to 12 bases. Looked up from germline, CDR1 is MNHEY and CDR2 is SVGAGI. The CDR3 has 14 amino acids.

CDR3 amino acids: CASSLTGGADTQYF. In DNA, the CDR3 is TGTGCCAGCAGCCTGACCGGGGGGGCAGATACGCAGTATTTT. V usage is TRBV3-1 (or the pseudogene TRBV3-2) and J usage is TRBJ2-3; 8 bases are shared with TRBD2. CDR3 length: 14 residues. CDR1 and CDR2 from the germline V gene are LGHDT and YNNKEL (reference sequence). With V trimmed by 4 bases and J by 4 bases, 4 bases remained unmatched.

The chain carries TRBV24-1 and TRBJ2-1; TRBD1 matches at 7 bases. V lost 9 bases, J lost 5 bases, and 6 bases stayed unmatched. The CDR3 covers 13 residues. Germline V CDR1 and CDR2: KGHDR, SFDVKD. CDR3 protein: CATRDSLNNEQFF. In nucleotides, the CDR3 is TGTGCCACCCGGGACAGTTTAAACAATGAGCAGTTCTTC.

The genes are TRBV4-2 and TRBJ2-1; a possible D gene is TRBD2 (5 bases). With 4 bases removed from V and 4 bases from J, the gap between germline ends came to 11 bases. The germline V gene has CDR1 LGHNA and CDR2 YNFKEQ. There are 14 residues in the CDR3. CDR3 loop: CASSRKLDYNEQFF. Written as DNA, the CDR3 is TGTGCCAGCAGCCGAAAACTAGATTACAATGAGCAGTTCTTC.

The V call is TRBV7-9, the J call TRBJ1-6; D gene ambiguous. This CDR3 spans 16 amino acids. Looked up from germline, CDR1 is SEHNR and CDR2 is FQNEAQ (reference sequence). The germline V and J ends were trimmed by 1 base and 0 bases, with 7 bases remaining between them. CDR3 region: CASSLGESSYNSPLHF. CDR3 bases: TGTGCCAGCAGCTTAGGGGAGAGCTCCTATAATTCACCCCTCCACTTT.